The 6 T cell receptor beta chains presented below share a single source sample, sequenced in a study of CD8+ T cells in alopecia areata (dated by TCRdb to between 2017 and 2018). Library preparation used the immunoSEQ multiplex PCR assay. RNA was extracted from all samples and reverse transcribed into cDNA, which served as template for TCR sequencing. Not all clones reach the TCRdb copy of this immuneACCESS table, which keeps in-frame sequences only. Checked studies attribute under half of the gap to unresolved V genes and leave the rest unexplained. Here the sample has about 200,000 clones; under 75% occur a single time. Around 1.5% of the sample lies in the top ten. This specimen's time point label, per the study, means: 4 weeks on oral tofacitinib. This sample's treatment or condition label indicates: oral pan-JAK inhibitor, 5-10 mg twice daily. This specimen consisted of CD4+ T cells sorted from blood, obtained at week 4, from a patient treated with tofacitinib. These receptor sequences come from a human donor with alopecia areata.

The chain carries TRBV4-1 and TRBJ1-1; D is ambiguous. Trimming pared 0 bases from V and 0 bases from J, leaving 5 bases between. Germline V lookup: CDR1 MGHRA, CDR2 YSYEKL. This CDR3 comprises 14 residues. CDR3 nucleotides: TGCGCCAGCAGCCAAGAGACGATGAACACTGAAGCTTTCTTT. Its translation: CASSQETMNTEAFF.

V and J are TRBV29-1 and TRBJ2-3; TRBD1 aligns across 7 bases. V shed 3 bases, J shed 3 bases, and the junction held 3 bases outside the gene matches. The CDR3 is 13 amino acids. Germline CDR1 SQVTM, CDR2 ANQGSEA. This CDR3 is CSVETGWTDTQYF. CDR3 DNA: TGCAGCGTTGAGACAGGGTGGACAGATACGCAGTATTTT.

For the CDR3, the DNA is TGTGCCAGCAGTTTCCGTATGGGACTAGCGGGGAACACAGATACGCAGTATTTT. This encodes CASSFRMGLAGNTDTQYF. J is TRBJ2-3 and V is TRBV28; 13 bases are shared with TRBD2. V was pared by 3 bases and J by 2 bases, with 8 bases of the junction left unmatched. Germline CDR1 reads MDHEN; CDR2 reads SYDVKM. The CDR3 spans 18 residues.

V gene TRBV30 combines with J gene TRBJ1-5; possibly TRBD1 for D (6 bases). The CDR3 contains 13 residues. Germline lookup yields CDR1 GTSNPN and CDR2 SVGIG (reference sequence). Trimming took off 5 bases at V and 5 bases at J, with 13 bases between the two ends. For the CDR3, the DNA is TGTGCCTGGGGTGACGGGGGGCATCAGCCCCAGCATTTT. This gives the protein CAWGDGGHQPQHF.

In nucleotides, the CDR3 is TGTGCCAGCAGTGAAGCGGGTCTTGGCTACACCTTC. It encodes CASSEAGLGYTF. The chain uses TRBV6-1 and TRBJ1-2; unclear D gene. Germline V lookup: CDR1 MNHNS, CDR2 SASEGT. The V end lost 0 bases, the J end lost 7 bases, and 6 bases lay between the germline ends. This CDR3 region has 12 residues.

The chain joins TRBV2 to TRBJ1-5; D possibly corresponds to TRBD1 (5 bases). The germline V and J ends were trimmed by 3 bases and 6 bases, with 12 bases remaining between them. The germline CDR1 and CDR2 sequences are SNHLY and FYNNEI. This CDR3 has 14 residues. The CDR3 bases are TGTGCCAGCAGTGAGGGAAGGGGAGGTCAGCCCCAGCATTTT. Encoded protein: CASSEGRGGQPQHF.